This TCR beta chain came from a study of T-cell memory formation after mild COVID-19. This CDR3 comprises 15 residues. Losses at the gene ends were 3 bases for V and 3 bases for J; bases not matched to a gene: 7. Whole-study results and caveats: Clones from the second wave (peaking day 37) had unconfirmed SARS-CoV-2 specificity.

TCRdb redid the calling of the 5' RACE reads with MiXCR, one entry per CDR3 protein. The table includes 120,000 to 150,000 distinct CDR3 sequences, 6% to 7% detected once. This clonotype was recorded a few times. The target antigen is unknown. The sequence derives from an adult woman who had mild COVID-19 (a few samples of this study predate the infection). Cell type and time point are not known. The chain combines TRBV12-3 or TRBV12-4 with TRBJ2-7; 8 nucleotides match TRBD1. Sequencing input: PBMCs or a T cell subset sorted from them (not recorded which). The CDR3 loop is CASSFNQGAYYEQYF. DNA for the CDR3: TGTGCCAGCAGTTTTAATCAGGGGGCTTACTACGAGCAGTACTTC.